One and the same sample provided the 29 T cell receptor beta chains below, sequenced in a study of T cells after yellow fever vaccination. One entry per CDR3 protein results from TCRdb running MiXCR on the 5' RACE reads. The table lists about 360,000 distinct CDR3 sequences, under 7.5% of them singletons. The material sequenced was PBMCs, taken 5 days after the yellow fever booster vaccination. The receptors here all came from a man aged 30-40 years who received the YFV17D yellow fever vaccine.

The rearrangement links TRBV5-5 to TRBJ2-7, with TRBD2 as a possible D gene (6 bases). Germline loops: CDR1 SGHKS, CDR2 YYEKEE (reference sequence). The CDR3 is 12 residues long. The ends were cut back, 7 bases at V and 3 bases at J, with 11 bases in the middle. DNA for the CDR3: TGTGCCAGCCTGGACGGGAGCTACGAGCAGTACTTC. Amino acids: CASLDGSYEQYF.

The rearrangement links TRBV7-2 to TRBJ2-7; D is unclear. Germline V CDR1 and CDR2: SGHTA, FQGNSA. The CDR3 loop spans 14 amino acids. V was shortened by 0 bases and J by 3 bases, with 9 bases between the two germline ends. This chain's CDR3 is CASSLASLVYEQYF. In DNA form, the CDR3 reads TGTGCCAGCAGCTTAGCTAGCTTAGTCTACGAGCAGTACTTC.

The chain carries TRBV7-6 and TRBJ2-7, with 14 bases that match TRBD2. V shed 5 bases, J shed 3 bases, and the junction held 15 bases outside the gene matches. The CDR3 runs 19 residues. CDR1 and CDR2 from the germline V gene are SGHVS and FNYEAQ. The CDR3 DNA follows: TGTGCCAGCAGCGGAGAGCCCCCGGGACTAGCGGGAGTTAGCTACGAGCAGTACTTC. Protein: CASSGEPPGLAGVSYEQYF.

At least ten counts were recorded for this clonotype. This chain joins TRBV12-3 or TRBV12-4 and TRBJ2-7; TRBD1 aligns across 10 bases. CDR3 length equals 17 residues. After removal of 5 bases from V and 1 base from J, the junction contained 11 bases not matched to a gene. The CDR3: CASSKPTGGEGSYEQYF. CDR3 in DNA: TGTGCCAGCAGTAAACCGACAGGGGGCGAGGGATCCTACGAGCAGTACTTC.

This clonotype was counted only a few times. This chain uses TRBV6-1 with TRBJ2-7; TRBD2 matches at 8 bases. Looked up from germline, CDR1 is MNHNS and CDR2 is SASEGT. This CDR3 is 16 amino acids long. The V gene end was trimmed by 6 bases and the J gene end by 0 bases; junction bases not matched to a gene: 10. The chain's CDR3 is CASRNGLAASSYEQYF. CDR3 nucleotides: TGTGCCAGCAGAAACGGACTAGCAGCTAGCTCCTACGAGCAGTACTTC.

This clonotype was seen ten or more times. This chain's CDR3 is CASSLGGPAKNIQYF. CDR3 nucleotides: TGCGCCAGCAGCTTAGGGGGCCCGGCCAAAAACATTCAGTACTTC. The rearrangement joins TRBV5-1 to TRBJ2-4; 7 bases map to TRBD1. The CDR3 runs to 15 residues. Per germline, CDR1 SGHRS and CDR2 YFSETQ. V lost 2 bases and J lost 1; bases outside the gene matches: 3.

In this sample, this clonotype turned up a few times. The rearrangement uses TRBV20-1 and TRBJ2-1; D call uncertain. This CDR3 spans 14 amino acids. Germline CDR1 DFQATT, CDR2 SNEGSKA (reference sequence). V lost 6 bases to trimming and J lost 0 bases, with 12 bases between them. The CDR3: CSANRALSYNEQFF. For the CDR3, the DNA is TGCAGTGCCAACCGGGCCCTCTCCTACAATGAGCAGTTCTTC.

This clonotype came up a few times. V is TRBV9 and J is TRBJ2-5, with 7 bases lining up with TRBD1. The J segment lost 7 bases and the V segment lost 3 bases, leaving 9 bases of the junction unmatched. Germline V CDR1 and CDR2: SGDLS, YYNGEE. The length of the CDR3 is 14 residues. The CDR3 nucleotides are TGTGCCAGCAGCGACCCCACACAGGGGTGGACCCAGTACTTC. This codes for CASSDPTQGWTQYF. Using reference TRBV9 and TRBJ2-5 for the parts outside the CDR3, the full variable domain is DSGVTQTPKHLITATGQRVTLRCSPRSGDLSVYWYQQSLDQGLQFLIQYYNGEERAKGNILERFSAQQFPDLHSELNLSSLELGDSALYFCASSDPTQGWTQYFGPGTRLLVL.

The V gene is TRBV20-1, the J gene TRBJ2-7; D may correspond to TRBD1 or TRBD2 (6 bases each). Germline CDR1 reads DFQATT; CDR2 reads SNEGSKA (reference sequence). The CDR3 runs to 13 residues. CDR3 sequence reads: CVLGGRSSYEQYF. The CDR3 bases are TGCGTTCTAGGGGGGAGGAGCTCCTACGAGCAGTACTTC.

The chain combines TRBV27 with TRBJ2-3; D is perhaps TRBD2 (6 bases). Trimming took 4 bases from V and 3 from J, leaving 23 bases between them. The CDR3 sequence is 18 residues long. CDR1 and CDR2 (germline): MNHEY, SMNVEV (reference sequence). The CDR3 spells CASSSGFGGPGGTDTQYF. CDR3 nucleotide sequence: TGTGCCAGCAGTTCCGGGTTTGGCGGGCCCGGGGGTACAGATACGCAGTATTTT.

This clonotype was recorded at least ten times. V is TRBV6-1 and J is TRBJ1-1; 9 positions match TRBD1. The CDR3 consists of 15 residues. CDR1 and CDR2 (germline): MNHNS, SASEGT. The V and J ends lost 5 bases and 5 bases, in that order; junction bases with no gene match: 9. CDR3 DNA: TGTGCCAGCAGTCCGGGACAGGGTTTGGTGACTGAAGCTTTCTTT. Its protein is CASSPGQGLVTEAFF.

This clonotype was recorded a few times. The chain joins TRBV10-2 to TRBJ2-1; 8 nucleotides match TRBD2. Trimming at V came to 2 bases and at J to 3 bases, leaving 3 bases not matched to a gene. Per the germline V gene, CDR1 is WSHSY and CDR2 is SAAADI. The CDR3 contains 15 residues. CDR3 amino acids: CASSEKLADYNEQFF. CDR3 coding DNA: TGCGCCAGCAGTGAGAAACTAGCGGACTACAATGAGCAGTTCTTC.

J is TRBJ2-2 and V is TRBV20-1, with 7 bases aligning to TRBD1. The V gene end was trimmed by 3 bases and the J gene end by 7 bases; junction bases not matched to a gene: 8. Germline CDR1 and CDR2: DFQATT and SNEGSKA (reference sequence). The CDR3 has 14 amino acids. The CDR3 DNA reads as TGCAGTGCTAGTAACAGGGGCGCCGGCGGGGAGCTGTTTTTT. This gives the protein CSASNRGAGGELFF.

This clonotype was found many times. The chain combines TRBV29-1 with TRBJ2-1; the D call may be TRBD1 or TRBD2 (6 bases each). V lost 4 bases to trimming and J lost 7 bases, with 14 bases between them. This CDR3 region has 13 residues. CDR1 is SQVTM and CDR2 is ANQGSEA in the germline V gene. CDR3 DNA: TGCAGCGTTGGGGGGGCTTTAGGGAATGAGCAGTTCTTC. Amino acids: CSVGGALGNEQFF.

This chain connects TRBV12-3 or TRBV12-4 to TRBJ2-2; the D gene is possibly TRBD1 (6 bases). The CDR3 has 13 residues. Trimming cost V 6 bases and J 7 bases, with 12 bases left between them. CDR3 in amino acids: CASRQQGGGELFF. The CDR3 DNA sequence: TGTGCCAGCAGACAACAGGGCGGCGGGGAGCTGTTTTTT.

This clonotype occurred many times. The chain uses TRBV20-1 and TRBJ2-7; D may correspond to TRBD1 or TRBD2 (5 bases each). The CDR3 runs 12 residues. Germline V gives CDR1 DFQATT, CDR2 SNEGSKA (reference sequence). The V end was cut by 7 bases, the J end by 2 bases, with 12 bases between. The DNA for the CDR3 is TGCAGTGGGGACGGACCGACCTACGAGCAGTACTTC. As protein: CSGDGPTYEQYF.

This chain links TRBV6-2 or TRBV6-3 with TRBJ2-5, with D uncertain. The germline V gene encodes CDR1 MNHEY and CDR2 SVGEGT. Trimming took 7 bases from V and 3 from J, leaving 3 bases between them. CDR3 length: 10 amino acids. CDR3 bases: TGTGCCAGCAATAAAGAGACCCAGTACTTC. This sequence encodes CASNKETQYF.

This clonotype was recorded at least ten times. This chain joins TRBV9 and TRBJ2-5; either TRBD1 or TRBD2 may fit D (7 bases each). Germline CDR1 is SGDLS and CDR2 is YYNGEE. The CDR3 length is 17 residues. V lost 5 bases and J 8 bases, leaving 28 bases between the germline ends. CDR3 loop: CASRRGGGEDVLDTQYF. The DNA of the CDR3 is TGTGCCAGCAGGAGGGGAGGGGGCGAGGATGTTCTGGACACCCAGTACTTC.

There are a few counts of this clonotype. V and J are TRBV14 and TRBJ2-1, with 12 bases that match TRBD2. V shed 5 bases and J 9 bases; nucleotides not matched to a gene: 8. The CDR3 extends over 15 amino acids. Germline V gene lookup returns CDR1 SGHDN and CDR2 FVKESK. CDR3 in amino acids: CASSKPRLAGAEQFF. The CDR3 DNA is TGTGCCAGCAGCAAACCCCGACTAGCGGGAGCTGAGCAGTTCTTC. The entire variable domain, with the rest obtained from reference TRBV14 and TRBJ2-1, is as follows: EAGVTQFPSHSVIEKGQTVTLRCDPISGHDNLYWYRRVMGKEIKFLLHFVKESKQDESGMPNNRFLAERTGGTYSTLKVQPAELEDSGVYFCASSKPRLAGAEQFFGPGTRLTVL.

This clonotype was seen repeatedly, ten times or more. CDR3 DNA: TGTGCCAGCAGCCATGGCCCGGACATTCTCTACGAGCAGTACTTC. It codes for CASSHGPDILYEQYF. This chain joins TRBV5-4 and TRBJ2-7, with D maybe TRBD1 (5 bases). With 4 bases removed from V and 3 bases from J, the gap between germline ends came to 17 bases. Germline CDR1 and CDR2: SGHNT and YYREEE (reference sequence). The CDR3 extends over 15 amino acids.

This clonotype was picked up a small number of times. One end of the junction does not line up with germline, which may come from a read error. The chain joins TRBV7-7 to TRBJ2-3, with TRBD2 identical over 10 bases. The CDR3 has 15 residues. Germline V CDR1 and CDR2: SSHAT, FNYEAQ (reference sequence). CDR3 coding DNA: TGTGCTAGCAGCTTTGGACTAGCGGGCACAGATACGCAGTATTTT. This sequence encodes CASSFGLAGTDTQYF.

J is TRBJ2-7 and V is TRBV6-2 or TRBV6-3; TRBD2 is a possible D gene (5 bases). This CDR3 is built from 16 residues. Deletions cut 0 bases from V and 7 bases from J, with 19 bases between. CDR1 and CDR2 (germline): MNHEY, SVGEGT. The CDR3 loop reads CASSYSRSGNPLEQYF. The CDR3, as DNA: TGTGCCAGCAGTTACTCGAGATCGGGGAACCCCCTTGAGCAGTACTTC.

This clonotype has at least ten counts. The chain couples TRBV12-3 or TRBV12-4 to TRBJ2-7, with 11 bases that match TRBD2. This CDR3 is 14 amino acids long. With V trimmed by 1 base and J by 7 bases, 3 bases remained unmatched. This chain's CDR3 is CASSLGGLAEEQYF. The CDR3 DNA follows: TGTGCCAGCAGTTTAGGGGGACTAGCGGAGGAGCAGTACTTC.

This clonotype was recorded many times. V and J are TRBV28 and TRBJ2-7, with 9 bases matching TRBD1. The germline gives CDR1 MDHEN, CDR2 SYDVKM. V lost 4 bases and J lost 6; bases outside the gene matches: 10. The CDR3 totals 15 residues. In DNA, the CDR3 is TGTGCCAGCAGTTCTATCGGGACAGGGCCGTTCGAGCAGTACTTC. Its translation is CASSSIGTGPFEQYF.

The sample holds a few counts of this clonotype. The rearrangement uses TRBV27 and TRBJ2-3; 10 nucleotides agree with TRBD2. V was pared by 5 bases and J by 6 bases, with 8 bases of the junction left unmatched. Germline CDR1 reads MNHEY; CDR2 reads SMNVEV (reference sequence). The CDR3 runs to 15 residues. This CDR3 reads CASSASGRVFDTQYF. CDR3 sequence (DNA): TGTGCCAGCAGTGCTAGCGGGAGAGTGTTTGATACGCAGTATTTT.

This clonotype appeared many times. The chain employs TRBV20-1 and TRBJ2-5; D remains ambiguous. The CDR3 sequence is 11 residues long. V shed 1 base and J shed 5 bases, with 5 bases lying between them. Germline CDR1 and CDR2: DFQATT and SNEGSKA (reference sequence). The CDR3 reads CSARGAETQYF. The CDR3 DNA reads TGCAGTGCTAGAGGGGCTGAGACCCAGTACTTC.

About this clonotype itself: The final CDR3 position lacks the conserved phenylalanine or tryptophan, pointing to a likely read error. The CDR3 reads CASSQDLGAGTYTGELFS. CDR3 sequence (DNA): TGCGCCAGCAGCCAAGATCTAGGGGCGGGGACCTACACCGGGGAGCTGTTTTCT. The chain joins TRBV4-3 to TRBJ2-2, with a weak D call TRBD2 (6 bases). V lost 0 bases and J lost 3, with 17 bases in between. Germline-derived CDR1 and CDR2 are LGHNA and YSLEER. This CDR3 region has 18 residues.

The chain couples TRBV4-3 to TRBJ2-3; D remains ambiguous. This CDR3 spans 13 amino acids. V shed 4 bases and J shed 4 bases, with 9 bases lying between them. Germline V gives CDR1 LGHNA, CDR2 YSLEER. CDR3 loop: CASSPRRADTQYF. CDR3 nucleotides: TGCGCCAGCAGCCCCCGCCGTGCAGATACGCAGTATTTT.

This clonotype was observed at least ten times. The chain has TRBV20-1 and TRBJ2-2; 9 positions match TRBD2. CDR3 length: 16 residues. Germline V lookup: CDR1 DFQATT, CDR2 SNEGSKA (reference sequence). V lost 1 base and J lost 3; bases outside the gene matches: 6. The CDR3 region has the DNA TGCAGTGCTAGAGTGGCGGGAGGGCCGGACACCGGGGAGCTGTTTTTT. Translated, it gives CSARVAGGPDTGELFF.